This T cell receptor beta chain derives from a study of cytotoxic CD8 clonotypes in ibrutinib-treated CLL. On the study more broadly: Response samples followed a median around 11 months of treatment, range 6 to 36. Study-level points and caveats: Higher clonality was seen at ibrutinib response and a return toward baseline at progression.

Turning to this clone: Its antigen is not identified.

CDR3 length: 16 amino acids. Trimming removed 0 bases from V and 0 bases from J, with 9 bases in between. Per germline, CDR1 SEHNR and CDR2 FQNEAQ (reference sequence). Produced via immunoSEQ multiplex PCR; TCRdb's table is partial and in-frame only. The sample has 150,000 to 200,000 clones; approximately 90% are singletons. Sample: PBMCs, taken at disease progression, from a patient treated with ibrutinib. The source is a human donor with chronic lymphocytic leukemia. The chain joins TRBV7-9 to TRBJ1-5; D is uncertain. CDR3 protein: CASSLAGVSSNQPQHF. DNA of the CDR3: TGTGCCAGCAGCTTAGCGGGCGTATCTAGCAATCAGCCCCAGCATTTT.